This T cell receptor beta chain is drawn from a study of shared T cell receptors in the human thymus. Per germline, CDR1 MGHDK and CDR2 SYGVNS. The CDR3 sequence is 12 residues long. Between the trimmed V and J ends, which lost 5 bases and 4 bases, there was a span of 8 bases. Sequencing was performed with immunoSEQ multiplex PCR; in TCRdb, only in-frame clones are kept and a portion is missing. The sample comprises over 450,000 clones, about four fifths of which are singletons, and around 0.013% rests with the top ten. These data also featured in a second study, about human thymus T cells.

This TCR derives from a boy in the first two years of life with a congenital heart defect. Sequencing input: thymocytes. This sequence joins TRBV25-1 and TRBJ1-2, with D perhaps TRBD1 (5 bases). CDR3 sequence: CASSWGPYGYTF. Here the CDR3 DNA reads TGTGCCAGCAGTTGGGGCCCCTATGGCTACACCTTC.